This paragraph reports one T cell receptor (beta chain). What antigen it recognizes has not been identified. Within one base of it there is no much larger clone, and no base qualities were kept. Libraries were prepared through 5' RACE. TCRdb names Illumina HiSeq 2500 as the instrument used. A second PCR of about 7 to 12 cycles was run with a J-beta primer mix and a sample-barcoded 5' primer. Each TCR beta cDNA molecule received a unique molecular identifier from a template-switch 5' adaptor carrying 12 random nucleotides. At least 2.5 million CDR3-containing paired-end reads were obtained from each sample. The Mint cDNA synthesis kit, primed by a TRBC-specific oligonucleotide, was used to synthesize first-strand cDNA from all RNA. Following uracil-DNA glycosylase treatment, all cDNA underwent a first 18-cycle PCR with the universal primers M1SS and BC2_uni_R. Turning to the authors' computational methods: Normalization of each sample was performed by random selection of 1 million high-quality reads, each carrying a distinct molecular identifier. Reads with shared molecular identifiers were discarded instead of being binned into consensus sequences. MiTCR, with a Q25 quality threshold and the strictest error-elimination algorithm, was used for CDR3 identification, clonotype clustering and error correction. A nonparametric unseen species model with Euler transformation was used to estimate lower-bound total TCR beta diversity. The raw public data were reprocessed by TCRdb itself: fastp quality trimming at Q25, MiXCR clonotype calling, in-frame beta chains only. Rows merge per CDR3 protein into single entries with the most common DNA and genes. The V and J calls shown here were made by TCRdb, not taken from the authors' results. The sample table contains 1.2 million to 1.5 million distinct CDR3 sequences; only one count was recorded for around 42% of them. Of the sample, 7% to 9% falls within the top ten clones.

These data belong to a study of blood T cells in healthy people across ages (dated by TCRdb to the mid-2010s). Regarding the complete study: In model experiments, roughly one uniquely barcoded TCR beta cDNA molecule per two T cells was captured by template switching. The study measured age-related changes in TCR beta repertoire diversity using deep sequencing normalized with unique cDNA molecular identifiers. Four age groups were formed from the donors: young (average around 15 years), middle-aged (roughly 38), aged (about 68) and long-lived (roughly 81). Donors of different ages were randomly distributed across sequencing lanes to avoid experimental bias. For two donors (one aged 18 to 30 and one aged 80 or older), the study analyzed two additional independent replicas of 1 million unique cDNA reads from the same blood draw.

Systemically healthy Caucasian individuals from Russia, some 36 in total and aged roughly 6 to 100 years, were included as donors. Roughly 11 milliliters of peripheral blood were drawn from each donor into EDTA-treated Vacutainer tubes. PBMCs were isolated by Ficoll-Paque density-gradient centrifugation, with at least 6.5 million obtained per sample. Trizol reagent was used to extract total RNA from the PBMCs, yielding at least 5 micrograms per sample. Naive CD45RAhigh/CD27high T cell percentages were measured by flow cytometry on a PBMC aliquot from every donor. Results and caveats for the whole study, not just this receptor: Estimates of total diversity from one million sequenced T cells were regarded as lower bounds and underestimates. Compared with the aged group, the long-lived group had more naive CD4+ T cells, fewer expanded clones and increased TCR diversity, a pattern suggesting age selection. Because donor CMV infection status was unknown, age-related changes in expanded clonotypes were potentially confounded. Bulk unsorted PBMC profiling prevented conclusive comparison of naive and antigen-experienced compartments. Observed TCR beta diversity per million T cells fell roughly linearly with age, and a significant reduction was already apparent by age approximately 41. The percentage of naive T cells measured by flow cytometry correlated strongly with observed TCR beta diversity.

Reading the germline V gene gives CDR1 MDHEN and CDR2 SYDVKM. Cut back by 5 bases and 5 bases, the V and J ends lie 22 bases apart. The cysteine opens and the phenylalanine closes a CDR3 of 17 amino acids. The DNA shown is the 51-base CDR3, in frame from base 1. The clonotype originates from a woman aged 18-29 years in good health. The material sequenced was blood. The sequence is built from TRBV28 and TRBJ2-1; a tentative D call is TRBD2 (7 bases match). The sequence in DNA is TGTGCCAGCAGTCCTCTGAAGGGGGGGGCGTCTCACAATGAGCAGTTCTTC. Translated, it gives CASSPLKGGASHNEQFF.